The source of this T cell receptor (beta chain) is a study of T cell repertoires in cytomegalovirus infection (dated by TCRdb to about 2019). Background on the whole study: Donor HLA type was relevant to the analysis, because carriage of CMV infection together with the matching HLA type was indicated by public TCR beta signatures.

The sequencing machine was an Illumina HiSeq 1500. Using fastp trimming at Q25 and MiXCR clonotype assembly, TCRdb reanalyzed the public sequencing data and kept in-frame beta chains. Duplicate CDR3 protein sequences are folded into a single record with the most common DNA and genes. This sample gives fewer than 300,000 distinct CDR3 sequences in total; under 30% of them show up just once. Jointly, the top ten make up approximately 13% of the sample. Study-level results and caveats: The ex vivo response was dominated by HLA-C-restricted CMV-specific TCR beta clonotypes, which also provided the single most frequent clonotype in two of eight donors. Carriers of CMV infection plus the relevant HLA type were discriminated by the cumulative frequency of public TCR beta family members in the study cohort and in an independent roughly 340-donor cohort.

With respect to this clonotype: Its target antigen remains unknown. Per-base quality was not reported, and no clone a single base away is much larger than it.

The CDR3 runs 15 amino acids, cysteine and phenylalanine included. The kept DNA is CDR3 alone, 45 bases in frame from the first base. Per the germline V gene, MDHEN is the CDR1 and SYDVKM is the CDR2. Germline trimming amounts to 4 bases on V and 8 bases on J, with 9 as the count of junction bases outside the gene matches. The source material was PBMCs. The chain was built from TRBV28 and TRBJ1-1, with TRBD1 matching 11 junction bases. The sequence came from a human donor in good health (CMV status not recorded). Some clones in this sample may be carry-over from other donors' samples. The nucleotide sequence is TGTGCCAGCAGTTCCTCCGGACAGGGGGCGCGAGAAGCTTTCTTT. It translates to CASSSSGQGAREAFF.